These T cell receptor beta chains were read from a single sample in a study of cytotoxic CD8 clonotypes in ibrutinib-treated CLL. Assay: immunoSEQ multiplex PCR; the TCRdb copy retains only in-frame clones and omits some. Of about 22,000 clones detected, approximately 71% appear once; the ten largest clones hold under 50%. The sample here was PBMCs, taken after 12 months of ibrutinib treatment. These receptors were obtained from a human donor with chronic lymphocytic leukemia. Each CDR3 is given with its conserved first and last residue. D genes are given only for firm matches. For some rows the clone size is stated as once, few or many, or as a class when expanded; others skip it.

V gene: TRBV29-1
D gene: .
clone size: .
J gene: TRBJ1-1
CDR3 DNA: TGCAGCGTGCGGAAGAACACTGAAGCTTTCTTT
CDR3 protein: CSVRKNTEAFF

V gene: TRBV5-1
D gene: .
clone size: .
J gene: TRBJ1-4
CDR3 DNA: TGCGCCAGCAGTACCGACAGAGAAAAACTGTTTTTT
CDR3 protein: CASSTDREKLFF

V gene: TRBV7-2
D gene: TRBD2
clone size: few
J gene: TRBJ2-5
CDR3 DNA: TGTGCCAGCAGCCTAGCGGGGGGGTCGGAGACCCAGTACTTC
CDR3 protein: CASSLAGGSETQYF

V gene: TRBV7-9
D gene: .
clone size: medium-sized
J gene: TRBJ1-2
CDR3 DNA: TGTGCCAGCAGCTTAAGTTCGCGGGATCTGGGTATCGACACCTTC
CDR3 protein: CASSLSSRDLGIDTF

V gene: TRBV9
D gene: .
clone size: .
J gene: TRBJ1-4
CDR3 DNA: TGTGCCAGCAGCGCCACCCAAAGAAGGGGGTATGAAAAACTGTTTTTT
CDR3 protein: CASSATQRRGYEKLFF

V gene: TRBV5-1
D gene: .
clone size: .
J gene: TRBJ2-3
CDR3 DNA: TGCGCCAGCAGCTTTGGGGACCCCACAGATACGCAGTATTTT
CDR3 protein: CASSFGDPTDTQYF

V gene: TRBV11-2
D gene: TRBD1
clone size: few
J gene: TRBJ1-2
CDR3 DNA: TGTGCCAGCAGCTTGACTACAGGGGTTGGCTACACCTTC
CDR3 protein: CASSLTTGVGYTF

V gene: TRBV29-1
D gene: TRBD1
clone size: .
J gene: TRBJ1-1
CDR3 DNA: TGCAGCGTTGAAGGGCAGGGGGGTGGAAAAACTGAAGCTTTCTTT
CDR3 protein: CSVEGQGGGKTEAFF

V gene: TRBV7-9
D gene: .
clone size: .
J gene: TRBJ2-3
CDR3 DNA: TGTGCCAGCAGCTTAGGGTCAGCCCCCAGTACGCAGTATTTT
CDR3 protein: CASSLGSAPSTQYF

V gene: TRBV6-1
D gene: TRBD1
clone size: .
J gene: TRBJ2-4
CDR3 DNA: TGTGCCAGCAGGGATGGACAGGGGGAGAAAAACATTCAGTACTTC
CDR3 protein: CASRDGQGEKNIQYF

V gene: TRBV6-5
D gene: .
clone size: .
J gene: TRBJ2-7
CDR3 DNA: TGTGCCAGCAGTTACACGAGAGAGGGGCAGTACTTC
CDR3 protein: CASSYTREGQYF

V gene: TRBV11-2
D gene: .
clone size: .
J gene: TRBJ2-7
CDR3 DNA: TGTGCCAGCAGCTTAGGGGCAGGGGCGCCCTACGAGCAGTACTTC
CDR3 protein: CASSLGAGAPYEQYF

V gene: TRBV28
D gene: .
clone size: few
J gene: TRBJ1-2
CDR3 DNA: TGTGCCAGCAGTTTAAATCGGAACTATGGCTACACCTTC
CDR3 protein: CASSLNRNYGYTF

V gene: TRBV30
D gene: .
clone size: few
J gene: TRBJ2-1
CDR3 DNA: TGTGCCTGGAGCCGGACGTCGGCCTACAATGAGCAGTTCTTC
CDR3 protein: CAWSRTSAYNEQFF

V gene: TRBV11-2
D gene: TRBD1
clone size: .
J gene: TRBJ2-5
CDR3 DNA: TGTGCCAGCAGCTTAGTTACAGGGGCGGGTGAGACCCAGTACTTC
CDR3 protein: CASSLVTGAGETQYF